The rows below give T cell receptor beta chains drawn from one sample of a study of cytomegalovirus exposure and HLA in healthy donors. Here immunoSEQ multiplex PCR was the method, and the copy in TCRdb shows in-frame clones only, minus some. Of about 130,000 clones in the sample, roughly 88% were seen once. The specimen sequenced was PBMCs. Receptors were obtained from a boy between 10 and 17 years old in good health and CMV-seronegative. Both conserved end residues are part of each CDR3.

v_gene	j_gene	CDR3aa
TRBV29-1	TRBJ2-3	CSVEDLQKASRGGDTQYF
TRBV19	TRBJ1-2	CASSRLKGLLNF
TRBV29-1	TRBJ1-1	CSVAGGRNTEAFF
TRBV7-3	TRBJ2-1	CASSLTGGSGRAYEQFF
TRBV6-5	TRBJ2-2	CASRRGMNTGELFF
TRBV6-1	TRBJ2-3	CASSVGAPADTQYF
TRBV7-7	TRBJ2-5	CASSLGDRGVETQYF
TRBV4-2	.	CASSQDVPQGGYEQYF
TRBV18	TRBJ1-5	CASSPYGDSANQPQHF
TRBV5-1	TRBJ2-2	CASSLEEMNTGELFF
TRBV27	TRBJ1-2	CAIKDRRNGYTF
TRBV12-5	TRBJ1-4	CASGRVGEKLFF
TRBV4-1	TRBJ2-5	CASSQEMSPGHTYF
TRBV4-3	TRBJ2-5	CASSQETRQVGETQYF
TRBV13	TRBJ1-2	CASSLWDGAGGYTF
TRBV7-9	TRBJ1-2	CASRSPGTNYGYTF
TRBV29-1	TRBJ2-4	CSVGGRASNIQYF
TRBV5-6	TRBJ2-2	CASSYGLNTGELFF
TRBV6-1	TRBJ2-3	CASSEYPGQGRTDTQYF
TRBV5-1	TRBJ1-1	CASSDGGGRAFF
TRBV5-1	TRBJ1-1	CASRLAVNRVPNTEAFF
TRBV4-3	TRBJ1-2	CASSQDGRVRGGYTF
TRBV29-1	TRBJ2-1	CSARGLAGAAEQFF
TRBV4-1	TRBJ2-7	CASSQVLRGEQYF
TRBV5-5	TRBJ2-3	CASSKRLAGGDTQYF
TRBV7-9	TRBJ2-5	CASSSTNTGEWRETQYF
TRBV10-2	TRBJ1-2	CASSVGQGEGYTF
TRBV7-9	TRBJ2-7	CASSLGPGGEQYF